Listed below are T cell receptor beta chains from one sample, sequenced in a study of T cell responses to AZD1222 COVID-19 vaccine. Produced via immunoSEQ multiplex PCR; TCRdb's table is partial and in-frame only. Among roughly 110,000 clones, 89% were seen once, and the ten largest hold less than 8%. Source: peripheral blood, taken on day 0 of AZD1222 vaccination. These receptors originate from an adult in good health. CDR3s include the opening cysteine and the closing phenylalanine or tryptophan. Fields, in order: V gene, CDR3 length, D gene, clone size, J gene, CDR3 protein, CDR3 DNA. A D gene is named only where the DNA matches it firmly. The listing skips clone size in some rows; elsewhere it reads once, few, many or a size class.

V: TRBV5-1
length: 16
D: TRBD2
size: -
J: TRBJ2-1
CDR3: CASSLFASGGMNEQFF
DNA: TGCGCCAGCAGCTTGTTCGCTAGCGGGGGTATGAATGAGCAGTTCTTC

V: TRBV30
length: 14
D: -
size: -
J: TRBJ2-5
CDR3: CAWRASGGRETQYF
DNA: TGTGCCTGGAGAGCCTCCGGCGGTCGGGAGACCCAGTACTTC

V: TRBV14
length: 14
D: -
size: once
J: TRBJ2-7
CDR3: CASSQVRQLMEQYF
DNA: TGTGCCAGCAGCCAAGTAAGACAGCTTATGGAGCAGTACTTC

V: TRBV28
length: 16
D: TRBD1
size: -
J: TRBJ2-7
CDR3: CASSTMDRGLGYEQYF
DNA: TGTGCCAGCAGTACCATGGACAGGGGGCTTGGCTACGAGCAGTACTTC

V: TRBV3-1/TRBV3-2
length: 13
D: -
size: -
J: TRBJ2-5
CDR3: CASSQGAREIQYF
DNA: TGTGCCAGCAGCCAAGGGGCGCGAGAGATCCAGTACTTC

V: TRBV10-3
length: 11
D: -
size: -
J: TRBJ1-1
CDR3: CAIRAEGEAFF
DNA: TGTGCCATCAGGGCAGAAGGTGAAGCTTTCTTT

V: TRBV3-1/TRBV3-2
length: 13
D: -
size: -
J: TRBJ1-1
CDR3: CASSQQVDTEAFF
DNA: TGTGCCAGCAGCCAACAGGTCGACACTGAAGCTTTCTTT

V: TRBV7-2
length: 13
D: TRBD1
size: -
J: TRBJ1-2
CDR3: CASRSGQGRGYTF
DNA: TGTGCCAGCCGATCGGGACAGGGTCGAGGCTACACCTTC

V: TRBV28
length: 15
D: TRBD1
size: once
J: TRBJ1-1
CDR3: CASIKRQGAYTEAFF
DNA: TGTGCCAGCATAAAGCGGCAGGGGGCGTACACTGAAGCTTTCTTT

V: TRBV19
length: 15
D: -
size: few
J: TRBJ1-1
CDR3: CASRGGRGSETEAFF
DNA: TGTGCCAGTAGAGGGGGTCGGGGGTCGGAGACTGAAGCTTTCTTT

V: TRBV5-1
length: 15
D: TRBD2
size: -
J: TRBJ2-5
CDR3: CASSSAGGSYETQYF
DNA: TGCGCCAGCAGCTCAGCGGGGGGTTCTTACGAGACCCAGTACTTC

V: TRBV18
length: 12
D: -
size: -
J: TRBJ1-1
CDR3: CASSPRQSEAFF
DNA: TGTGCCAGCTCACCACGACAGAGCGAAGCTTTCTTT

V: TRBV11-3
length: 14
D: TRBD2
size: once
J: TRBJ2-1
CDR3: CASRPGLANNEQFF
DNA: TGTGCCAGCAGACCGGGACTAGCGAATAATGAGCAGTTCTTC

V: TRBV6-5
length: 12
D: -
size: -
J: TRBJ1-1
CDR3: CASRSQGSEAFF
DNA: TGTGCCAGCAGGTCACAGGGTTCTGAAGCTTTCTTT

V: TRBV3-1/TRBV3-2
length: 14
D: -
size: -
J: TRBJ1-2
CDR3: CASRDSGRAYGYTF
DNA: TGTGCCAGCAGGGACAGTGGGAGGGCCTATGGCTACACCTTC

V: TRBV6-5
length: 14
D: -
size: -
J: TRBJ1-5
CDR3: CASSPERSNQPQHF
DNA: TGTGCCAGCAGTCCAGAACGGAGCAATCAGCCCCAGCATTTT

V: TRBV5-1
length: 14
D: -
size: many
J: TRBJ2-1
CDR3: CASSYRDGGDEQFF
DNA: TGCGCCAGCAGCTACCGGGACGGCGGAGATGAGCAGTTCTTC

V: TRBV7-2
length: 17
D: TRBD2
size: -
J: TRBJ2-1
CDR3: CASSLKGEASGNGEQFF
DNA: TGTGCCAGCAGCTTAAAGGGTGAGGCTAGCGGTAACGGTGAGCAGTTCTTC

V: TRBV6-5
length: 15
D: -
size: -
J: TRBJ2-3
CDR3: CASSYVPGRTDTQYF
DNA: TGTGCCAGCAGTTACGTGCCAGGTCGAACAGATACGCAGTATTTT

V: TRBV27
length: 16
D: TRBD1
size: -
J: TRBJ1-2
CDR3: CASRRGTATANYGYTF
DNA: TGTGCCAGCAGACGGGGGACAGCCACAGCTAACTATGGCTACACCTTC

V: TRBV27
length: 15
D: TRBD1
size: -
J: TRBJ1-5
CDR3: CASSLWGQYNQPQHF
DNA: TGTGCCAGCAGTTTATGGGGACAGTACAATCAGCCCCAGCATTTT

V: TRBV5-4
length: 16
D: TRBD1
size: -
J: TRBJ2-7
CDR3: CASSFGGTGGTYEQYF
DNA: TGTGCCAGCAGCTTTGGCGGGACAGGGGGTACCTACGAGCAGTACTTC

V: TRBV6-5
length: 15
D: TRBD1
size: -
J: TRBJ1-4
CDR3: CASSTREQGREKLFF
DNA: TGTGCCAGCAGTACCCGGGAACAGGGGAGAGAAAAACTGTTTTTT

V: TRBV6-5
length: 15
D: TRBD1
size: once
J: TRBJ1-3
CDR3: CASSPSRQGRNTIYF
DNA: TGTGCCAGCAGCCCCTCCCGACAGGGGCGAAACACCATATATTTT

V: TRBV5-4
length: 13
D: -
size: -
J: TRBJ1-1
CDR3: CASSLLMDTEAFF
DNA: TGTGCCAGCAGCTTGCTAATGGACACTGAAGCTTTCTTT

V: TRBV28
length: 14
D: -
size: -
J: TRBJ2-4
CDR3: CASSLSGVKNIQYF
DNA: TGTGCCAGCAGTTTATCCGGGGTCAAAAACATTCAGTACTTC

V: TRBV15
length: 14
D: -
size: -
J: TRBJ1-1
CDR3: CATSRDPTVDGRSF
DNA: TGTGCCACCAGCAGAGATCCAACAGTGGACGGCCGAAGCTTT

V: TRBV27
length: 15
D: TRBD1
size: -
J: TRBJ1-2
CDR3: CASSYQLGQAYGYTF
DNA: TGTGCCAGCAGTTATCAACTGGGACAGGCGTATGGCTACACCTTC

V: TRBV28
length: 12
D: -
size: once
J: TRBJ1-1
CDR3: CASSSPGGEAFF
DNA: TGTGCCAGCAGTTCCCCAGGCGGTGAAGCTTTCTTT

V: TRBV5-4
length: 16
D: TRBD2
size: -
J: TRBJ2-1
CDR3: CASSLGGLAGYNEQFF
DNA: TGTGCCAGCAGCTTGGGGGGACTAGCGGGTTACAATGAGCAGTTCTTC

V: TRBV30
length: 14
D: TRBD1
size: -
J: TRBJ1-1
CDR3: CAWRGGQRNTEAFF
DNA: TGTGCCTGGAGGGGGGGACAGAGGAACACTGAAGCTTTCTTT

V: TRBV4-3
length: 15
D: -
size: -
J: TRBJ1-5
CDR3: CASSQEPGLNQPQHF
DNA: TGCGCCAGCAGCCAAGAACCCGGGCTGAACCAGCCCCAGCATTTT

V: TRBV30
length: 13
D: -
size: few
J: TRBJ1-3
CDR3: CAWSGGSGNTIYF
DNA: TGTGCCTGGAGTGGGGGGAGCGGAAACACCATATATTTT

V: TRBV29-1
length: 13
D: -
size: -
J: TRBJ1-4
CDR3: CSVRGTNHEKLFF
DNA: TGCAGCGTCCGCGGGACAAATCATGAAAAACTGTTTTTT

V: TRBV3-1/TRBV3-2
length: 14
D: -
size: -
J: TRBJ1-6
CDR3: CASSQEGGGSPLHF
DNA: TGTGCCAGCAGCCAAGAGGGTGGGGGGTCACCCCTCCACTTT

V: TRBV19
length: 13
D: TRBD1
size: -
J: TRBJ1-2
CDR3: CASSGQRVLGYTF
DNA: TGTGCCAGCTCGGGACAGCGGGTGCTTGGCTACACCTTC

V: TRBV28
length: 13
D: TRBD2
size: -
J: TRBJ2-3
CDR3: CASSLGGRNTQYF
DNA: TGTGCCAGCAGTTTAGGCGGGAGAAATACGCAGTATTTT

V: TRBV19
length: 15
D: TRBD2
size: -
J: TRBJ2-1
CDR3: CASRIPGLDSNEQFF
DNA: TGTGCCAGTAGAATTCCGGGACTAGATAGCAATGAGCAGTTCTTC

V: TRBV18
length: 14
D: TRBD1
size: -
J: TRBJ1-1
CDR3: CASSSLRGETEAFF
DNA: TGTGCCAGCTCAAGCCTCAGGGGGGAGACTGAAGCTTTCTTT

V: TRBV6-2/TRBV6-3
length: 17
D: TRBD1
size: once
J: TRBJ2-3
CDR3: CASSSPPTGASTDTQYF
DNA: TGTGCCAGCAGTTCGCCGCCGACAGGGGCTAGCACAGATACGCAGTATTTT

V: TRBV19
length: 14
D: TRBD1
size: -
J: TRBJ1-1
CDR3: CASIHDRGRTEAFF
DNA: TGTGCCAGTATTCACGACAGGGGTCGGACTGAAGCTTTCTTT

V: TRBV7-2
length: 15
D: TRBD2
size: -
J: TRBJ2-2
CDR3: CASSSRGGFTGELFF
DNA: TGTGCCAGCAGCTCCCGGGGGGGCTTCACCGGGGAGCTGTTTTTT

V: TRBV2
length: 14
D: TRBD2
size: -
J: TRBJ2-5
CDR3: CASRPGTSGSPEYF
DNA: TGTGCCAGCAGGCCCGGGACTAGCGGGAGCCCCGAGTACTTC

V: TRBV3-1/TRBV3-2
length: 14
D: -
size: -
J: TRBJ2-1
CDR3: CASSPRGMELEQFF
DNA: TGTGCCAGCAGCCCCCGCGGGATGGAACTTGAGCAGTTCTTC

V: TRBV28
length: 15
D: -
size: -
J: TRBJ2-5
CDR3: CASSFPRAAQETQYF
DNA: TGTGCCAGCAGTTTCCCGCGGGCGGCCCAAGAGACCCAGTACTTC

V: TRBV7-9
length: 14
D: TRBD2
size: -
J: TRBJ2-1
CDR3: CASSLLAGDNEQFF
DNA: TGTGCCAGCAGCTTATTAGCGGGCGACAATGAGCAGTTCTTC

V: TRBV6-6
length: 16
D: -
size: -
J: TRBJ1-5
CDR3: CASSLRGGNSNQPQHF
DNA: TGTGCCAGCTCCCTGAGAGGTGGTAATAGCAATCAGCCCCAGCATTTT

V: TRBV19
length: 16
D: -
size: -
J: TRBJ2-1
CDR3: CASSISLTTGLNEQFF
DNA: TGTGCCAGTAGTATCTCTTTAACGACTGGTCTCAATGAGCAGTTCTTC

V: TRBV19
length: 15
D: -
size: -
J: TRBJ1-2
CDR3: CASSLSPGPGYGYTF
DNA: TGTGCCAGTAGCCTAAGCCCGGGACCGGGCTATGGCTACACCTTC

V: TRBV5-1
length: 16
D: TRBD1
size: -
J: TRBJ1-1
CDR3: CASSPGQGAAGTEAFF
DNA: TGCGCCAGCAGCCCCGGTCAGGGGGCGGCGGGTACTGAAGCTTTCTTT

V: TRBV6-5
length: 13
D: -
size: few
J: TRBJ1-2
CDR3: CASTGARNDGYTF
DNA: TGTGCCAGCACGGGGGCGCGGAACGATGGCTACACCTTC

V: TRBV11-2
length: 12
D: TRBD1
size: -
J: TRBJ1-2
CDR3: CASSLTGDGYTF
DNA: TGTGCCAGCAGCTTGACAGGGGATGGCTACACCTTC

V: TRBV7-2
length: 18
D: TRBD2
size: -
J: TRBJ2-7
CDR3: CASSLDGTSGRSSYEQYF
DNA: TGTGCCAGCAGCTTAGATGGGACTAGCGGAAGGAGCTCCTACGAGCAGTACTTC

V: TRBV18
length: 13
D: -
size: -
J: TRBJ2-7
CDR3: CASSPNPTSEQYF
DNA: TGTGCCAGCTCACCAAATCCGACGAGCGAGCAGTACTTC